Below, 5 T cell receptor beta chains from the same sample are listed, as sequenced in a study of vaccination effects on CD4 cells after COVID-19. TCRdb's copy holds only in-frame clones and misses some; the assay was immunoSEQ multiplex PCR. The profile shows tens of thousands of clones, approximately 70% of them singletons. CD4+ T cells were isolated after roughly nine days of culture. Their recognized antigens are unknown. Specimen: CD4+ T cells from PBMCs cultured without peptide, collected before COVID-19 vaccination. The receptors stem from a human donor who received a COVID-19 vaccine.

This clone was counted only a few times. DNA of the CDR3: TGTGCCAGCAGTGAATCAGGGCCGAGTCTGGGCTACACCTTC. As protein: CASSESGPSLGYTF. The chain employs TRBV6-1 and TRBJ1-2, with a possible D match to TRBD1 (5 bases). Germline V lookup: CDR1 MNHNS, CDR2 SASEGT. There are 14 residues in the CDR3. The ends were cut back, 2 bases at V and 8 bases at J, with 15 bases in the middle.

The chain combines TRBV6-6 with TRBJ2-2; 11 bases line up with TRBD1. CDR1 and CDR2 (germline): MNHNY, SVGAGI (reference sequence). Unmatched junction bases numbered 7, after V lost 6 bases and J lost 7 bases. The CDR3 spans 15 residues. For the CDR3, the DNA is TGTGCCAGCAGCCACGGACAGGGGGCGGTCGGGGAGCTGTTTTTT. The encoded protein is CASSHGQGAVGELFF.

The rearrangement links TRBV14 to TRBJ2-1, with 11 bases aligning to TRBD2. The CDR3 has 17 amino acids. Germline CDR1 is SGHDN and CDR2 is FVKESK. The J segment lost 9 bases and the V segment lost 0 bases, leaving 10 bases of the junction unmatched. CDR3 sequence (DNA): TGTGCCAGCAGCCAAGACGGACGACTAGCGGGGCCGGCTGAGCAGTTCTTC. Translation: CASSQDGRLAGPAEQFF. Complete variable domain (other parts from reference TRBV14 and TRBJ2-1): EAGVTQFPSHSVIEKGQTVTLRCDPISGHDNLYWYRRVMGKEIKFLLHFVKESKQDESGMPNNRFLAERTGGTYSTLKVQPAELEDSGVYFCASSQDGRLAGPAEQFFGPGTRLTVL.

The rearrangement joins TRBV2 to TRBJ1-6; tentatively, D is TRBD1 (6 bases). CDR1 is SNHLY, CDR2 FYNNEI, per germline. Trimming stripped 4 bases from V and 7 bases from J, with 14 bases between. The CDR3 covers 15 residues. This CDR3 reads CASSVMAGANSPLHF. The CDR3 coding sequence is TGTGCCAGCAGTGTCATGGCAGGGGCGAATTCACCCCTCCACTTT.

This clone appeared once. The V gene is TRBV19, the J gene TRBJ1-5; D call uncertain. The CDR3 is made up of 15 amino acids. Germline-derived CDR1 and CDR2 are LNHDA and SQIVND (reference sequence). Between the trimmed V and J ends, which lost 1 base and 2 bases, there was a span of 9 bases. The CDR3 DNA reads TGTGCCAGTAGTATAGCGTTTTTTGGCAATCAGCCCCAGCATTTT. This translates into CASSIAFFGNQPQHF.